This entry lists 13 T cell receptor beta chains sequenced from one sample in a study of regulatory T cells in long-lasting Graves disease (dated by TCRdb to the early 2020s). The sample's time point label is to be understood as: newly diagnosed GD, antithyroid drugs for less than 3 months. For both TCR sequencing and RNA sequencing, RNA was extracted from PBMCs using TRIzol. The library was built by means of multiplex PCR. TCRdb lists the instrument as Illumina HiSeq 4000. CDR3 regions were amplified by Arm-PCR with iRepertoire HTBI primers to construct TCR beta libraries. TCRdb ran its own pipeline on the public reads, namely fastp trimming at Q25 and MiXCR clone calling, and kept in-frame beta chains. Each CDR3 protein gets just one entry, which takes the most common genes and DNA from the rows behind it. The sample records a few hundred thousand distinct CDR3 sequences, 13% of which are singletons. Roughly a tenth of the sample goes to the ten largest clones.

The sample was also reused in another study, on T cells in Graves' hyperthyroidism and ophthalmopathy.

The material sequenced was peripheral blood mononuclear cells (PBMCs), taken at new diagnosis, from a patient treated with antithyroid drugs. The source is a man aged 25 to 40 with Graves disease. Donor details come from another sample of the same person, matched by shared clones.

This clonotype has a count of ten or more. The chain uses TRBV7-8 and TRBJ1-1, with D possibly matching TRBD1 (5 bases). CDR1 is SGHVS and CDR2 is FQNEAQ in the germline V gene. V was trimmed by 3 bases and J by 0 bases, leaving 11 bases between them. The CDR3 spans 15 residues. The CDR3 DNA is TGTGCCAGCAGCTTCGGGGGGGGAGTGAACACTGAAGCTTTCTTT. It specifies CASSFGGGVNTEAFF.

The sample holds many counts of this clonotype. The V call is TRBV11-2, the J call TRBJ1-1, with D uncertain. Germline V gene lookup returns CDR1 SGHAT and CDR2 FQNNGV. Trimming pared 5 bases from V and 10 bases from J, leaving 14 bases between. This CDR3 region has 12 residues. The CDR3 DNA is TGTGCCAGCAGCATGCCACTGCCGGGAGCTTTCTTT. Translation gives CASSMPLPGAFF. Combining the CDR3 with reference TRBV11-2 and TRBJ1-1 gives the whole variable domain EAGVAQSPRYKIIEKRQSVAFWCNPISGHATLYWYQQILGQGPKLLIQFQNNGVVDDSQLPKDRFSAERLKGVDSTLKIQPAKLEDSAVYLCASSMPLPGAFFGQGTRLTVV.

The sample holds many counts of this clonotype. CDR3: CASSFGLEAFF. CDR3 sequence (DNA): TGTGCCAGCAGCTTTGGGCTTGAAGCTTTCTTT. This chain connects TRBV7-9 to TRBJ1-1; no definite D call. CDR3 length equals 11 residues. The V gene lost 3 bases and the J gene lost 7 bases, with 6 bases spanning the gap. The V gene's germline CDR1 is SEHNR and CDR2 FQNEAQ (reference sequence).

Worth noting for this clonotype: One base away lies a much larger clone, so this may be a sequencing read error. The chain joins TRBV6-5 to TRBJ1-1; D perhaps matches TRBD1 (5 bases). Germline lookup yields CDR1 MNHEY and CDR2 SVGAGI. This CDR3 has 16 residues. V lost 2 bases and J 4 bases, leaving 17 bases between the germline ends. The CDR3 DNA reads TGTGCCAGCAGTTACATCCAGGGATCTATGAGCACTGAAGCTTTCTTT. Encoded protein: CASSYIQGSMSTEAFF.

At least ten counts were recorded for this clonotype. V usage is TRBV6-5 and J usage is TRBJ2-7; TRBD2 is a possible D gene (6 bases). Trimming took off 0 bases at V and 3 bases at J, with 15 bases between the two ends. Germline V gene lookup returns CDR1 MNHEY and CDR2 SVGAGI. This CDR3 is 16 amino acids long. The DNA of the CDR3 is TGTGCCAGCAGTTACTCGATAGTGCCTAGCGTCTACGAGCAGTACTTC. Translation gives CASSYSIVPSVYEQYF.

This clonotype was observed at least ten times. This chain uses TRBV7-9 with TRBJ1-5; 7 nucleotides align to TRBD1. Germline V lookup: CDR1 SEHNR, CDR2 FQNEAQ (reference sequence). V was pared by 5 bases and J by 6 bases, with 10 bases of the junction left unmatched. This CDR3 is 15 amino acids long. CDR3 region: CASSATGQNGQPQHF. The DNA for the CDR3 is TGTGCCAGCAGCGCGACAGGGCAAAACGGTCAGCCCCAGCATTTT.

The chain carries TRBV6-1 and TRBJ1-2, with D perhaps matching TRBD1 (5 bases). This CDR3 contains 14 residues. CDR1 MNHNS and CDR2 SASEGT come from the germline V gene. V gave up 2 bases and J gave up 5 bases, with 12 bases separating them. CDR3 DNA sequence: TGTGCCAGCAGTGAAACCAAGGGGATTTATGGCTACACCTTC. It specifies CASSETKGIYGYTF.

This clonotype was detected ten times or more. This chain joins TRBV27 and TRBJ2-3; D gene uncertain. Germline loops: CDR1 MNHEY, CDR2 SMNVEV (reference sequence). The CDR3 sequence is 14 residues long. Trimming pared 6 bases from V and 7 bases from J, leaving 17 bases between. In DNA form, the CDR3 reads TGTGCCAGCAGCTCCCCCCTAAAGGGTAATACGCAGTATTTT. Protein sequence: CASSSPLKGNTQYF.

In regard to this clonotype: This may arise from a read error, as a much more abundant clone is one base away. The chain has TRBV12-3 or TRBV12-4 and TRBJ2-5; the D is unclear. This CDR3 has 12 residues. Between the trimmed V and J ends, which lost 6 bases and 3 bases, there was a span of 8 bases. CDR3 loop: CASSTPEETQYF. The CDR3 nucleotides read TGTGCCAGCAGCACGCCGGAAGAGACCCAGTACTTC.

There are many counts of this clonotype. The V gene is TRBV5-4, the J gene TRBJ2-7; 11 bases align to TRBD1. The germline CDR1 and CDR2 sequences are SGHNT and YYREEE (reference sequence). The ends lost 4 bases at V and 0 bases at J; junction bases unmatched: 12. The CDR3 totals 18 residues. The CDR3 spells CASSVGTGGLLLSYEQYF. The CDR3 DNA is TGTGCCAGCAGCGTAGGGACAGGGGGACTTTTACTCTCCTACGAGCAGTACTTC.

This clonotype was counted at least ten times. The chain joins TRBV10-2 to TRBJ2-7; D gene unclear. Looked up from germline, CDR1 is WSHSY and CDR2 is SAAADI. The V end lost 7 bases, the J end lost 0 bases, and 10 bases lay between the germline ends. CDR3 length: 13 amino acids. The CDR3 sequence is CASIPESSYEQYF. The CDR3 DNA reads TGCGCCAGCATACCCGAAAGCTCCTACGAGCAGTACTTC.

The V gene is TRBV30, the J gene TRBJ2-5; D gene unclear. Germline V CDR1 and CDR2: GTSNPN, SVGIG (reference sequence). The V gene lost 3 bases and the J gene lost 0 bases, with 11 bases spanning the gap. CDR3 length equals 14 residues. The CDR3 bases are TGTGCCTGGAGATTCGGCAGGTACCAAGAGACCCAGTACTTC. Its protein is CAWRFGRYQETQYF.

This clonotype was seen ten or more times. The chain has TRBV20-1 and TRBJ1-6, with D perhaps TRBD1 (5 bases). Germline CDR1 is DFQATT and CDR2 is SNEGSKA (reference sequence). This CDR3 spans 14 amino acids. The V gene lost 4 bases and the J gene lost 0 bases, with 7 bases spanning the gap. CDR3 loop: CSAIDSSYNSPLHF. The CDR3, as DNA: TGCAGTGCTATTGACAGCTCCTATAATTCACCCCTCCACTTT.